This entry lists 14 T cell receptor beta chains sequenced from one sample in a study of blood T cell repertoires in COVID-19. Sequencing was performed with immunoSEQ multiplex PCR; in TCRdb, only in-frame clones are kept and a portion is missing. The sample contains over 14,000 clones, roughly 70% of which appear only once. The sequencing sample was made of peripheral blood. The source is a man in his 60s with acute or convalescent COVID-19.

The CDR3 loop is CASSQDRTGLTEAFF. CDR3 DNA: TGTGCCAGCAGCCAAGATCGGACAGGGTTGACTGAAGCTTTCTTT. This chain links TRBV14 with TRBJ1-1; 8 nucleotides align to TRBD1. Per the germline V gene, CDR1 is SGHDN and CDR2 is FVKESK. CDR3 length: 15 residues. With 0 bases clipped from V and 5 bases from J, the junction kept 5 bases outside the gene matches. Combining the CDR3 with reference TRBV14 and TRBJ1-1 gives the whole variable domain EAGVTQFPSHSVIEKGQTVTLRCDPISGHDNLYWYRRVMGKEIKFLLHFVKESKQDESGMPNNRFLAERTGGTYSTLKVQPAELEDSGVYFCASSQDRTGLTEAFFGQGTRLTVV.

The rearrangement links TRBV6-4 to TRBJ1-2; no firm D call. CDR1 MRHNA and CDR2 SNTAGT come from the germline V gene. The CDR3 runs to 12 residues. V lost 4 bases and J lost 5, with 8 bases in between. The CDR3 spells CASSVDGYGYTF. The CDR3 DNA reads TGTGCCAGCAGTGTCGACGGGTATGGCTACACCTTC.

The chain links TRBV10-3 to TRBJ2-3; TRBD2 agrees at 16 bases. The CDR3 sequence is 15 residues long. V gave up 8 bases and J gave up 4 bases; unmatched junction bases: 3. The germline V gene has CDR1 ENHRY and CDR2 SYGVKD. CDR3 nucleotides: TGTGCCATCTCCGGGACTAGCGGGGGGGCAGATACGCAGTATTTT. Encoded protein: CAISGTSGGADTQYF.

This sequence joins TRBV19 and TRBJ1-2, with TRBD1 as a possible D gene (6 bases). V lost 7 bases to trimming and J lost 5 bases, with 26 bases between them. The CDR3 covers 17 residues. The germline CDR1 and CDR2 sequences are LNHDA and SQIVND (reference sequence). CDR3 nucleotides: TGTGCCAGTATGGACACAAACAGGGATCACAGATTTTATGGCTACACCTTC. Encoded protein: CASMDTNRDHRFYGYTF.

By sample fraction, this clone is medium-sized. This chain links TRBV5-6 with TRBJ2-7, with D possibly matching TRBD1 (5 bases). The CDR3 extends over 14 amino acids. Looked up from germline, CDR1 is SGHDT and CDR2 is YYEEEE. The ends were cut back, 1 base at V and 2 bases at J, with 10 bases in the middle. The CDR3 region is CASSLQGSTYEQYF. The CDR3 region has the DNA TGTGCCAGCAGCTTGCAGGGATCCACCTACGAGCAGTACTTC.

The rearrangement links TRBV7-9 to TRBJ1-2; 11 bases fit TRBD1. Germline loops: CDR1 SEHNR, CDR2 FQNEAQ (reference sequence). CDR3 size: 17 residues. With V trimmed by 7 bases and J by 2 bases, 12 bases remained unmatched. CDR3 DNA sequence: TGTGCCAGCACCCCCCCGGGACAGGGGGGCCTAAACTATGGCTACACCTTC. It encodes CASTPPGQGGLNYGYTF.

The rearrangement uses TRBV10-3 and TRBJ1-3; perhaps TRBD1 as D (6 bases). V lost 7 bases and J lost 5, with 9 bases in between. CDR1 ENHRY and CDR2 SYGVKD come from the germline V gene. This CDR3 is 12 amino acids long. This CDR3 reads CAITQGRNTIYF. CDR3 coding DNA: TGTGCCATCACGCAGGGGCGAAACACCATATATTTT.

The chain joins TRBV9 to TRBJ2-5, with D possibly matching TRBD2 (6 bases). The CDR3 extends over 15 amino acids. Germline CDR1 is SGDLS and CDR2 is YYNGEE. Trimming removed 4 bases from V and 5 bases from J, with 18 bases in between. The CDR3 loop is CASSQSGGSRETQYF. CDR3 nucleotides: TGTGCCAGCAGCCAAAGTGGGGGGTCGCGTGAGACCCAGTACTTC.

This chain uses TRBV6-5 with TRBJ2-2, with TRBD2 as a possible D gene (5 bases). CDR3 length equals 14 residues. CDR1 is MNHEY, CDR2 SVGAGI, per germline. Trimming took off 4 bases at V and 3 bases at J, with 9 bases between the two ends. For the CDR3, the DNA is TGTGCCAGCAGTTTGGACTCACACACCGGGGAGCTGTTTTTT. Translated, it gives CASSLDSHTGELFF.

This clone was seen a few times. This chain uses TRBV11-2 with TRBJ1-4; D not certain. V gave up 5 bases and J gave up 1 base, with 8 bases separating them. CDR1 is SGHAT and CDR2 is FQNNGV in the germline V gene. The CDR3 is 14 residues long. CDR3 loop: CASSPSGTNEKLFF. CDR3 in DNA: TGTGCCAGCAGCCCCTCCGGAACTAATGAAAAACTGTTTTTT.

The chain couples TRBV3-1 (or the pseudogene TRBV3-2) to TRBJ1-1, with D hard to call. The CDR3 loop spans 13 amino acids. Between the trimmed V and J ends, which lost 3 bases and 11 bases, there was a span of 16 bases. CDR1 is LGHDT, CDR2 YNNKEL, per germline (reference sequence). The DNA of the CDR3 is TGTGCCAGCAGCCATGCGACCGAGGGTGGGGCTTTCTTT. Translated, it gives CASSHATEGGAFF.

The V gene is TRBV30, the J gene TRBJ2-2, with a possible D match to TRBD2 (5 bases). The germline gives CDR1 GTSNPN, CDR2 SVGIG (reference sequence). CDR3 length: 15 residues. Trimming stripped 0 bases from V and 3 bases from J, with 11 bases between. CDR3 sequence (DNA): TGTGCCTGGAGTGTAGGGCGGGTAGACACCGGGGAGCTGTTTTTT. Translated, it gives CAWSVGRVDTGELFF.

The rearrangement joins TRBV11-3 to TRBJ1-1; unclear D gene. Between the trimmed V and J ends, which lost 2 bases and 0 bases, there was a span of 4 bases. Germline V CDR1 and CDR2: SGHNT, YENEEA. There are 13 residues in the CDR3. The CDR3 nucleotides read TGTGCCAGCAGCTTACACATGAACACTGAAGCTTTCTTT. Translation gives CASSLHMNTEAFF.

V is TRBV12-3 or TRBV12-4 and J is TRBJ1-2; 7 nucleotides match TRBD1. This CDR3 contains 12 residues. V dropped 6 bases and J dropped 8; count of bases not matched to a gene: 6. The CDR3 DNA reads as TGTGCCAGCAGGTTTGACAGGGACGGCTACACCTTC. It encodes CASRFDRDGYTF.